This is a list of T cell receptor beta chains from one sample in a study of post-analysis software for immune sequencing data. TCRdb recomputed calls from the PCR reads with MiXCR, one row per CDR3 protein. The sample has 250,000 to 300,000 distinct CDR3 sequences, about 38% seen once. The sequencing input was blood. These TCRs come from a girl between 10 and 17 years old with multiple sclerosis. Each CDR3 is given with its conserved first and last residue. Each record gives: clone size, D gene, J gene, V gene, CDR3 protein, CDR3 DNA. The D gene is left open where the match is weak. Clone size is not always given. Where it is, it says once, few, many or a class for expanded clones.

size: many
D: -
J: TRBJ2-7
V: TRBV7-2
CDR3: CASTLAGLALKYEQYF
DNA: TGTGCCAGCACCTTAGCCGGGCTAGCGCTTAAATACGAGCAGTACTTC

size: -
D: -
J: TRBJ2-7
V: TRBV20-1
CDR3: CSARDSLDYEQYF
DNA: TGCAGTGCTAGGGACTCCCTAGACTACGAGCAGTACTTC

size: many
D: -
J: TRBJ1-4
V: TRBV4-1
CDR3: CASSPQEGFDEKLFF
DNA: TGCGCCAGCAGCCCTCAGGAGGGGTTTGATGAAAAACTGTTTTTT

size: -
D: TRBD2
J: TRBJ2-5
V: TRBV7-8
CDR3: CASSFLRGLAGGPGTQYF
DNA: TGTGCCAGCAGCTTCCTTCGGGGACTAGCGGGGGGGCCGGGGACCCAGTACTTC

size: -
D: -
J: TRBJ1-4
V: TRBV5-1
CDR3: CASSSGLGEKLFF
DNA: TGCGCCAGCAGCTCGGGACTGGGAGAAAAACTGTTTTTT

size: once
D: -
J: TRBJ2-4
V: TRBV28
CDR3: CASSLKEF
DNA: TGTGCCAGCAGTTTAAAAGAGTTC

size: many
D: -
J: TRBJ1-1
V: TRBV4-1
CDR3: CASSQVEGGAKGPVAFF
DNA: TGCGCCAGCAGCCAAGTTGAGGGGGGGGCCAAGGGGCCAGTCGCTTTCTTT

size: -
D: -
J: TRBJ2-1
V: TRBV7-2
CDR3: CASSLEGAGNNEQFF
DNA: TGTGCCAGCAGCTTAGAGGGTGCTGGGAACAATGAGCAGTTCTTC

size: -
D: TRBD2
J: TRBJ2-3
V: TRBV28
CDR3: CASSLMAGGTTDTQYF
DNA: TGTGCCAGCAGTTTAATGGCGGGGGGGACCACAGATACGCAGTATTTT

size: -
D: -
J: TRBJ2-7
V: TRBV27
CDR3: CASSLSLASYEQYF
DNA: TGTGCCAGCAGTTTATCACTAGCTTCCTACGAGCAGTACTTC

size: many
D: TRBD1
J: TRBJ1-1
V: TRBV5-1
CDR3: CASSLGGTVNTEAFF
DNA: TGCGCCAGCAGCTTAGGGGGGACAGTTAACACTGAAGCTTTCTTT

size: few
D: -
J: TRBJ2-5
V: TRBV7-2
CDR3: CVSSFGWGQGETQYF
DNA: TGTGTCAGCAGCTTCGGCTGGGGCCAGGGAGAGACCCAGTACTTC

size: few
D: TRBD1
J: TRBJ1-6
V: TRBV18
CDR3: CASSPTGVDNSPPHF
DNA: TGTGCCAGCTCACCCACAGGGGTAGATAATTCACCCCCCCACTTT

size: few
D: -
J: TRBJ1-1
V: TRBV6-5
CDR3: CASSYLGGGRTEAFF
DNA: TGTGCCAGCAGTTATCTTGGAGGGGGAAGGACTGAAGCTTTCTTT

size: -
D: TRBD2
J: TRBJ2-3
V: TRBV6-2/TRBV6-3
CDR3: CASSLWEGPSRGDTQYF
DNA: TGTGCCAGCAGTCTCTGGGAGGGCCCCTCACGTGGAGATACGCAGTATTTT

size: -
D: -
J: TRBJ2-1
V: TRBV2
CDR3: CASSEAKPGTFAPLFSDEQFF
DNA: TGTGCCAGCAGTGAAGCGAAGCCGGGGACATTCGCCCCCTTATTCTCTGATGAGCAGTTCTTC

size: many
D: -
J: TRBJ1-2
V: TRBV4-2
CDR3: CASSQDLQEGYGYTF
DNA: TGTGCCAGCAGCCAAGATCTCCAGGAGGGGTATGGCTACACCTTC

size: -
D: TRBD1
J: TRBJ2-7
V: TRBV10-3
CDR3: CAISEGQGAPYEQYF
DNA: TGTGCCATCAGTGAGGGACAGGGGGCTCCCTACGAGCAGTACTTC

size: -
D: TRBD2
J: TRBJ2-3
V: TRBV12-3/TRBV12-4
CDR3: CASIPSAGVFTDTQYF
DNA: TGTGCCAGCATCCCTTCAGCGGGGGTGTTCACAGATACGCAGTATTTT

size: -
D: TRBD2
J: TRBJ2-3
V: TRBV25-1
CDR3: CASSESGVSGGTNTQYF
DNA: TGTGCCAGCAGTGAATCCGGAGTCAGCGGGGGCACAAATACGCAGTATTTT

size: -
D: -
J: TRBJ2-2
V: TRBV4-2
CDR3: CASSQAGTNTGELFF
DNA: TGTGCCAGCAGCCAAGCCGGCACTAACACCGGGGAGCTGTTTTTT

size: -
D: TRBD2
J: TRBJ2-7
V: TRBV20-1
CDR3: CSARAAGVGYEQYF
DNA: TGCAGTGCTAGAGCGGCGGGGGTGGGCTACGAGCAGTACTTC

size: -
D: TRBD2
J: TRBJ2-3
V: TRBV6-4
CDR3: CASSATSGGTDTQYF
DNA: TGTGCCAGCAGTGCCACTAGCGGGGGAACAGATACGCAGTATTTT

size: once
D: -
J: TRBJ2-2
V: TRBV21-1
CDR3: CASSKGPELFF
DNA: TGTGCCAGCAGCAAAGGGCCGGAGCTGTTTTTT

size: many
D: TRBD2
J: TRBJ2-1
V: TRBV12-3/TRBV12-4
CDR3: CASRIPGGKNNEQFF
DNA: TGTGCCAGCAGGATACCGGGGGGGAAGAACAATGAGCAGTTCTTC

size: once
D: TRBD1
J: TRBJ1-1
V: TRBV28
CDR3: CASITGGGTEAFF
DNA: TGTGCCAGCATTACAGGGGGAGGTACTGAAGCTTTCTTT

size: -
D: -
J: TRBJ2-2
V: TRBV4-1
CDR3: CASSRPASNTGELFF
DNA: TGCGCCAGCAGCCGACCAGCTTCGAACACCGGGGAGCTGTTTTTT

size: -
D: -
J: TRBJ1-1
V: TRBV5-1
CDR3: CASSIGQRNTEAFF
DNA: TGCGCCAGCAGCATCGGACAGAGAAACACTGAAGCTTTCTTT